This TCR beta chain is from a study of T cells in Graves' hyperthyroidism and ophthalmopathy. TCR beta CDR3 region amplification was performed from RNA transcripts. The study used the HTBI primer set for a first-round RT-PCR of the TCR CDR3. TCRdb processed the multiplex PCR reads anew with MiXCR; each CDR3 protein has one entry. The data hold roughly 750,000 distinct CDR3 sequences, with over 15% observed a single time. The CDR3 runs 18 residues. Trimming pared 2 bases from V and 8 bases from J, leaving 27 bases between. The V gene's germline CDR1 is DFQATT and CDR2 SNEGSKA (reference sequence). Diagnosis of hyperthyroidism was new in patients aged 18 to 65, and its duration was under 2 months. The table lists this clonotype with a few counts.

The sequence was obtained from a man aged 18 to 29 with Graves' hyperthyroidism. The V call is TRBV20-1, the J call TRBJ1-4, with D possibly matching TRBD1 (6 bases). The sequencing sample was made of blood. This CDR3 reads CSARPQDSRGRVGEKLFF. The CDR3 DNA sequence: TGCAGTGCTAGACCCCAAGACTCACGGGGGCGCGTTGGAGAAAAACTGTTTTTT.